The clone carrying this T cell receptor beta chain was seen only once. The sample originates from a study of blood T cell repertoires in COVID-19. Study in general: Spain, Italy and the United States supplied samples that represented acute and convalescent COVID-19.

The protocol was immunoSEQ multiplex PCR, while the TCRdb copy is restricted to in-frame clones and leaves out a portion. The sample has some 170,000 clones, roughly 88% seen once. Participants were placed into cohorts based on the clinical history they reported. V was clipped by 2 bases and J by 7 bases; unmatched bases: 11. The length of the CDR3 is 17 residues. Germline CDR1 is KGHDR and CDR2 is SFDVKD. This receptor was obtained from a man in his fifties who had recovered from COVID-19. The chain carries TRBV24-1 and TRBJ1-4; 8 nucleotides agree with TRBD1. What was sequenced was PBMCs or T cells enriched from blood (not recorded which). As DNA, the CDR3 is TGTGCCACCAGTGATTCCCGCAACACAGGGGGTGCTGAAAAACTGTTTTTT. It yields the protein CATSDSRNTGGAEKLFF.